This is a list of T cell receptor beta chains from one sample in a study of T cells after yellow fever vaccination. TCRdb fed the 5' RACE reads into MiXCR, producing one record per CDR3 protein. The sample lists 140,000 to 150,000 distinct CDR3 sequences, roughly 6.7% occurring once. Sequenced material: CD4+ T cells sorted from PBMCs, taken 10 days after the yellow fever booster vaccination. The receptor set was obtained from a man aged 25-40 years who received the YFV17D yellow fever vaccine. The CDR3 runs from the conserved cysteine through the conserved F or W.

J gene: TRBJ1-2
V gene: TRBV20-1
CDR3 protein: CSARGGDSAGNYGYTF

J gene: TRBJ2-7
V gene: TRBV20-1
CDR3 protein: CSAQGGGTVSYEQYF

J gene: TRBJ2-7
V gene: TRBV20-1
CDR3 protein: CSASRESSYEQYF

J gene: TRBJ2-7
V gene: TRBV7-2
CDR3 protein: CASSSSGTGKYEQYF

J gene: TRBJ2-1
V gene: TRBV5-1
CDR3 protein: CASSLGTANEQFF

J gene: TRBJ1-2
V gene: TRBV28
CDR3 protein: CASSLVGTGDYGYTF

J gene: TRBJ2-7
V gene: TRBV12-3/TRBV12-4
CDR3 protein: CASSTSGIGGEQYF

J gene: TRBJ1-6
V gene: TRBV3-1
CDR3 protein: CASSQRVNSPLHF

J gene: TRBJ2-1
V gene: TRBV11-2
CDR3 protein: CASSLPPENNEQFF

J gene: TRBJ2-1
V gene: TRBV4-1
CDR3 protein: CASSHRLAGADEQFF

J gene: TRBJ2-7
V gene: TRBV6-2/TRBV6-3
CDR3 protein: CASSFRTSGRDTYEQYF

J gene: TRBJ2-2
V gene: TRBV5-1
CDR3 protein: CASSLGLAGMLGELFF

J gene: TRBJ2-7
V gene: TRBV5-1
CDR3 protein: CASSLGQGSYEQYF

J gene: TRBJ2-5
V gene: TRBV24-1
CDR3 protein: CATSDGLGMVQETQYF

J gene: TRBJ1-2
V gene: TRBV18
CDR3 protein: CASSTNQGAGYTF

J gene: TRBJ2-1
V gene: TRBV12-3/TRBV12-4
CDR3 protein: CASSGGDEQFF

J gene: TRBJ1-4
V gene: TRBV30
CDR3 protein: CAWSMPGQANEKLFF

J gene: TRBJ2-7
V gene: TRBV5-1
CDR3 protein: CASRRTEFYEQYF

J gene: TRBJ2-1
V gene: TRBV18
CDR3 protein: CASSQRNLNEQFF

J gene: TRBJ2-7
V gene: TRBV24-1
CDR3 protein: CATRAGSSYEQYF

J gene: TRBJ2-1
V gene: TRBV11-3
CDR3 protein: CASSLSYLDGEQFF

J gene: TRBJ2-7
V gene: TRBV7-2
CDR3 protein: CASCTGTGAYEQYF

J gene: TRBJ1-2
V gene: TRBV3-1
CDR3 protein: CASSQEFFTGHGYTF

J gene: TRBJ2-2
V gene: TRBV5-1
CDR3 protein: CASSLVSGTANTGELFF

J gene: TRBJ2-5
V gene: TRBV7-6
CDR3 protein: CASRNTVGLTETQYF

J gene: TRBJ2-7
V gene: TRBV20-1
CDR3 protein: CSAPRGRYEQYF

J gene: TRBJ2-1
V gene: TRBV7-2
CDR3 protein: CASSLGTGTSVYNEQFF

J gene: TRBJ2-5
V gene: TRBV7-8
CDR3 protein: CASSTSGISRVGGLKTQYF

J gene: TRBJ2-5
V gene: TRBV11-2
CDR3 protein: CASSWMTNDRETQYF

J gene: TRBJ2-1
V gene: TRBV7-8
CDR3 protein: CASSLLELNEQFF

J gene: TRBJ2-7
V gene: TRBV30
CDR3 protein: CAWSAWDEQYF

J gene: TRBJ1-1
V gene: TRBV7-2
CDR3 protein: CASSLERQASEAFF

J gene: TRBJ1-5
V gene: TRBV12-3/TRBV12-4
CDR3 protein: CASSLGLLGSGNQPQHF

J gene: TRBJ2-5
V gene: TRBV7-9
CDR3 protein: CASSLEPGAGQETQYF

J gene: TRBJ2-5
V gene: TRBV25-1
CDR3 protein: CASSGYRAGETQYF

J gene: TRBJ2-7
V gene: TRBV5-1
CDR3 protein: CASSVGTSGTYEQYF

J gene: TRBJ2-5
V gene: TRBV12-3/TRBV12-4
CDR3 protein: CASSLTASGLGTQYF

J gene: TRBJ2-7
V gene: TRBV10-3
CDR3 protein: CAISDGLAGVYEQYF

J gene: TRBJ2-2
V gene: TRBV7-2
CDR3 protein: CASCWGTGGFGELFF

J gene: TRBJ2-5
V gene: TRBV19
CDR3 protein: CASSMLRKETQYF

J gene: TRBJ2-4
V gene: TRBV18
CDR3 protein: CASSPPRGVAKNIQYF

J gene: TRBJ1-5
V gene: TRBV10-3
CDR3 protein: CAISVDRDAQPQHF

J gene: TRBJ2-1
V gene: TRBV24-1
CDR3 protein: CATSDWTSASYNEQFF

J gene: TRBJ2-7
V gene: TRBV5-4
CDR3 protein: CASSRTIAGGQYEQYF

J gene: TRBJ2-1
V gene: TRBV25-1
CDR3 protein: CASSISVEPNEQFF

J gene: TRBJ2-1
V gene: TRBV7-2
CDR3 protein: CASSLTSGKGNEQFF

J gene: TRBJ2-7
V gene: TRBV7-2
CDR3 protein: CASSLNLVPNYEQYF

J gene: TRBJ2-6
V gene: TRBV20-1
CDR3 protein: CSASRGHSGANVLTF

J gene: TRBJ2-2
V gene: TRBV7-2
CDR3 protein: CASSLGWTGELFF

J gene: TRBJ1-1
V gene: TRBV14
CDR3 protein: CASSTLSGPANTEAFF

J gene: TRBJ1-1
V gene: TRBV3-1
CDR3 protein: CASSQKANTEAFF

J gene: TRBJ2-4
V gene: TRBV24-1
CDR3 protein: CATSDRDASQYF

J gene: TRBJ2-7
V gene: TRBV2
CDR3 protein: CASSEALRLAGGLEQYF

J gene: TRBJ2-7
V gene: TRBV19
CDR3 protein: CASSIGLGEYEQYF

J gene: TRBJ2-5
V gene: TRBV7-2
CDR3 protein: CASSLDGTEVRETQYF

J gene: TRBJ1-5
V gene: TRBV20-1
CDR3 protein: CSAREGGGPGGQPQHF